This T cell receptor (beta chain) was sequenced in a study of T cells after yellow fever vaccination. For the study at large: Using CD3, CD45RA, CCR7 and CD95, the EM, EMRA, CM and Tscm memory subsets were sorted.

CDR1 and CDR2 from the germline V gene are LGHNA and YNFKEQ. V lost 5 bases and J 0 bases, leaving 13 bases between the germline ends. This CDR3 is built from 15 residues. One entry per CDR3 protein results from TCRdb running MiXCR on the 5' RACE reads. Among more than 9,500 distinct CDR3 sequences listed, 5.5% to 6% were seen once. This clonotype was counted many times. Study-level results: Contaminants from the bulk population, in the form of abundant clonotypes, could be found in FACS-sorted repertoires. Almost all vaccine-responding clonotypes were not detected in the sorted memory subsets at the day 0 time point.

The clonotype comes from a man aged 25 to 40 who received the YFV17D yellow fever vaccine. V is TRBV4-2 and J is TRBJ1-1; no firm D call. This sample comprised PBMCs, either bulk or a sorted T-cell subset (CD4+, CD8+, memory, or dextramer-sorted; not recorded which), obtained on the day of the yellow fever booster vaccination. As DNA, the CDR3 is TGTGCCAGCAGCATGCCTGGACTATTGAACACTGAAGCTTTCTTT. Protein sequence: CASSMPGLLNTEAFF.